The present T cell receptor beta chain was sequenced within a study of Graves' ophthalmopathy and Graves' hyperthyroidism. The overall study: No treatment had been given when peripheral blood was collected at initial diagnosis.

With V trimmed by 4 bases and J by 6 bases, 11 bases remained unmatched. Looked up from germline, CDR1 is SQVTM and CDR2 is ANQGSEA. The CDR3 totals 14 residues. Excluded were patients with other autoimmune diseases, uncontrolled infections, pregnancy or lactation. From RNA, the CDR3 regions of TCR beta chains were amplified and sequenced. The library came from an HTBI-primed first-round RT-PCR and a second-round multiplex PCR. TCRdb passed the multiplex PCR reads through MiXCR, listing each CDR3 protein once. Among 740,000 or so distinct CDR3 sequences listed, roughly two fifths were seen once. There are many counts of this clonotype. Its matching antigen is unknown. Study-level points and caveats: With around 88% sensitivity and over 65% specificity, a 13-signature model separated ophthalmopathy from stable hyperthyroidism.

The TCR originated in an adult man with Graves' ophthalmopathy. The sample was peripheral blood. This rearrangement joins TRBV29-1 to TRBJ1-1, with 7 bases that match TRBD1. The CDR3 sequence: CSVVGWAGGPEAFF. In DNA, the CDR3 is TGCAGCGTTGTCGGGTGGGCAGGGGGTCCTGAAGCTTTCTTT.